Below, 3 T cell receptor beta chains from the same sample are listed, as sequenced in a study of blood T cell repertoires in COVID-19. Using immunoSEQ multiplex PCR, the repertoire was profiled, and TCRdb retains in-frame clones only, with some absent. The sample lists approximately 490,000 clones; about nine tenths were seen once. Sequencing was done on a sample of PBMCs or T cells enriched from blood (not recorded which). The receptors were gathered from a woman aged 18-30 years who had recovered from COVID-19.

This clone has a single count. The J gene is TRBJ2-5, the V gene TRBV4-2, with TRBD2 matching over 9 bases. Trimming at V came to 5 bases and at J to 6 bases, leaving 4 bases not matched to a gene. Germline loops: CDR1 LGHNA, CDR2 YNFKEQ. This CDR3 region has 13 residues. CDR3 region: CASSTSGGKTQYF. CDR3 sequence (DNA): TGTGCCAGCAGCACGAGCGGGGGGAAGACCCAGTACTTC.

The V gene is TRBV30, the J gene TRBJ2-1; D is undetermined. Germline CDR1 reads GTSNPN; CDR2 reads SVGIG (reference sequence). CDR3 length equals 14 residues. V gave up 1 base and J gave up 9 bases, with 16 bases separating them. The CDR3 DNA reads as TGTGCCTGGAGTGACAGACCCCTTTCGCCTGAGCAGTTCTTC. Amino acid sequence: CAWSDRPLSPEQFF.

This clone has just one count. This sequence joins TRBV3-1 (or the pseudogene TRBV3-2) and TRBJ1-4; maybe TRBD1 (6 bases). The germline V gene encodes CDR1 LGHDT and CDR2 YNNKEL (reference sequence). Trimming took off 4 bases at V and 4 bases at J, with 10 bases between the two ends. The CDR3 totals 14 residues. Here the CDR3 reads CASSPDRFNEKLFF. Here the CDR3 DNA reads TGTGCCAGCAGCCCGGACAGATTTAATGAAAAACTGTTTTTT.